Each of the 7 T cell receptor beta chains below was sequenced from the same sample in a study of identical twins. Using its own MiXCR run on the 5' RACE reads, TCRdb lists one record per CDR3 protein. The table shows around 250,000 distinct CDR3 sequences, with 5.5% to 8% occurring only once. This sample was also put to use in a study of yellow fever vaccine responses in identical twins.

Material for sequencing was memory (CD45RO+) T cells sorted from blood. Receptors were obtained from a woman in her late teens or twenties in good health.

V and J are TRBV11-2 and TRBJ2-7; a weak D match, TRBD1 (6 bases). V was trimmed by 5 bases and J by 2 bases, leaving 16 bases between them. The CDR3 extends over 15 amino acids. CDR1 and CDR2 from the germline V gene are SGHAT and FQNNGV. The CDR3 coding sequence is TGTGCCAGCAGCCTGGGACATGGAATGGCCTACGAGCAGTACGTC. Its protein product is CASSLGHGMAYEQYV.

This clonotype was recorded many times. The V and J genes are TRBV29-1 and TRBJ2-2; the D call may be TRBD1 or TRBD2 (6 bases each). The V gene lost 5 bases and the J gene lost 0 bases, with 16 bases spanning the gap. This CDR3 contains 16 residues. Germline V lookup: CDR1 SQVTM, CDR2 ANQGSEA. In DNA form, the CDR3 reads TGCAGCGTTATTAAGGGGGGAAACTCGAACACCGGGGAGCTGTTTTTT. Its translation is CSVIKGGNSNTGELFF.

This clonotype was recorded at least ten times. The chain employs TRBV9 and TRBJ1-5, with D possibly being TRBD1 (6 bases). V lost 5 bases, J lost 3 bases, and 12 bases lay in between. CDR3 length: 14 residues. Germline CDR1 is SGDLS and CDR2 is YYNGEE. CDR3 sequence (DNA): TGTGCCAGCAGTAAGGGGGTCGCCAATCAGCCCCAGCATTTT. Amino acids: CASSKGVANQPQHF.

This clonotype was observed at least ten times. This CDR3 is CSVSASRTSGSSYNEQFF. DNA for the CDR3: TGCAGCGTGTCTGCCTCCCGGACTAGCGGGAGCTCCTACAATGAGCAGTTCTTC. The V gene is TRBV29-1, the J gene TRBJ2-1, with 13 bases fitting TRBD2. This CDR3 region has 18 residues. J was trimmed by 0 bases and V by 6 bases; bases with no gene match: 11. Germline V CDR1 and CDR2: SQVTM, ANQGSEA.

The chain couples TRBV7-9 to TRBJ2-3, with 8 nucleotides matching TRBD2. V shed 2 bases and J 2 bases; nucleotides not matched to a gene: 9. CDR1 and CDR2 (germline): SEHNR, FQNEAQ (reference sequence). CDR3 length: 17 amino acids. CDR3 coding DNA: TGTGCCAGCAGCTTACGGGGGGGCCCCACAGACACAGATACGCAGTATTTT. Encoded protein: CASSLRGGPTDTDTQYF.

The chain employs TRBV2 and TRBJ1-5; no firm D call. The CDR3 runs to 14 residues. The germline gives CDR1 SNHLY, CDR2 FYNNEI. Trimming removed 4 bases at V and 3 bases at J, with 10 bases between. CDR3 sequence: CASSVSRNNQPQHF. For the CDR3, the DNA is TGTGCCAGCAGTGTCTCCAGGAACAATCAGCCCCAGCATTTT. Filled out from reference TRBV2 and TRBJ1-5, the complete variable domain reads EPEVTQTPSHQVTQMGQEVILRCVPISNHLYFYWYRQILGQKVEFLVSFYNNEISEKSEIFDDQFSVERPDGSNFTLKIRSTKLEDSAMYFCASSVSRNNQPQHFGDGTRLSIL.

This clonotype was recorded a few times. CDR3 region: CSASADGYTF. The CDR3 nucleotides are TGCAGTGCTAGTGCGGATGGCTACACCTTC. The chain recombines TRBV20-1 with TRBJ1-2, with D hard to call. V was shortened by 3 bases and J by 6 bases, with 5 bases between the two germline ends. Germline CDR1 and CDR2: DFQATT and SNEGSKA (reference sequence). The CDR3 has 10 amino acids.